This T cell receptor (beta chain) was retrieved from a study of cytomegalovirus exposure and HLA in healthy donors. General study points: DRB1 had the most TCR associations and HLA-C the fewest, a later analysis found, with rates varying by HLA locus. The study put some 150 TCR beta chains on its list as cytomegalovirus-associated. Upon later analysis, HLA-associated TCR beta chains proved more clonally expanded than other, equally common chains.

Trimming stripped 6 bases from V and 0 bases from J, with 11 bases between. The CDR3 sequence is 14 residues long. CDR1 and CDR2 from the germline V gene are MNHEY and SMNVEV (reference sequence). 13 Jbeta primers and 60 Vbeta primers were used for the PCR. Assay: immunoSEQ multiplex PCR; the TCRdb copy retains only in-frame clones and omits some. Of 160,000 or so clones in the sample, around 75% are singletons; the top ten hold around 2.4%. Of note for this clone: Its target is not known.

The V gene is TRBV27, the J gene TRBJ1-2, with D tentatively TRBD1 (6 bases). The receptor's source is a female donor in good health and CMV-seronegative. The sample was PBMCs. CDR3 DNA: TGTGCCAGCAGGGACAGTGGCTCTAACTATGGCTACACCTTC. This encodes CASRDSGSNYGYTF.